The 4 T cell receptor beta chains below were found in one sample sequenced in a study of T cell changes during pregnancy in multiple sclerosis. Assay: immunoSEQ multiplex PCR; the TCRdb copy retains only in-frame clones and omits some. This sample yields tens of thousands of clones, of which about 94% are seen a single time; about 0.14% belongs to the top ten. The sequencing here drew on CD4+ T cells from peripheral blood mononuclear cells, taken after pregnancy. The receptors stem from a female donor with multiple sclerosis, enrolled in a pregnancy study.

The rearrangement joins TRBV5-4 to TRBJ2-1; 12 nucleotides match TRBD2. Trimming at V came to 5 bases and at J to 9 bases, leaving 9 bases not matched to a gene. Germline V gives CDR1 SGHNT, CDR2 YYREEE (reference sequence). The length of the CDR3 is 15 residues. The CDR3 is CASSRTSGKGGEQFF. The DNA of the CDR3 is TGTGCCAGCAGTAGGACTAGCGGGAAGGGGGGTGAGCAGTTCTTC.

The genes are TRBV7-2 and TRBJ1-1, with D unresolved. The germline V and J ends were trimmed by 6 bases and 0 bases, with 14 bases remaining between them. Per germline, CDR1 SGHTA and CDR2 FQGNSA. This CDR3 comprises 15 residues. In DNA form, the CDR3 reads TGTGCCAGCAGGCCCAGTCCCGGGGTGAACACTGAAGCTTTCTTT. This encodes CASRPSPGVNTEAFF.

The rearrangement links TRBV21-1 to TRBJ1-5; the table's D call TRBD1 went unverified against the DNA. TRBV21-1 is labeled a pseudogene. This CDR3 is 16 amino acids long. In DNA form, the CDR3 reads TGTGCCAGCAGTGACAGGACCCGAATATACTATCAGCCCCAGCATTTT. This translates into CASSDRTRIYYQPQHF.

The CDR3 region has the DNA TGTGCCAGCAGCTTACCCGGGACAGGGAACCTCTACGAGCAGTACTTC. It yields the protein CASSLPGTGNLYEQYF. The chain combines TRBV11-2 with TRBJ2-7; 9 bases fit TRBD1. Germline assignment: CDR1 SGHAT and CDR2 FQNNGV. V lost 2 bases to trimming and J lost 3 bases; unmatched junction nucleotides: 8. CDR3 size: 16 residues.